These 15 T cell receptor beta chains were sequenced from one sample in a study of cytomegalovirus exposure and HLA in healthy donors. Primers: 60 Vbeta forward and 13 Jbeta reverse. The protocol was immunoSEQ multiplex PCR, while the TCRdb copy is restricted to in-frame clones and leaves out a portion. Here the sample spans under 200,000 clones, 60% to 85% being singletons. The material sequenced was PBMCs. Receptors were obtained from a woman in her thirties in good health and CMV-seronegative.

The V gene is TRBV2, the J gene TRBJ1-1, with 8 bases lining up with TRBD1. Germline loops: CDR1 SNHLY, CDR2 FYNNEI. With V trimmed by 6 bases and J by 0 bases, 9 bases remained unmatched. The CDR3 has 16 residues. The CDR3 protein is CASRRQGAGVNTEAFF. The CDR3 DNA follows: TGTGCCAGCAGACGGCAGGGGGCAGGCGTGAACACTGAAGCTTTCTTT.

This chain uses TRBV19 with TRBJ1-2, with a weak D call TRBD1 (5 bases). In germline, CDR1 is LNHDA, CDR2 SQIVND (reference sequence). The CDR3 length is 12 residues. Trimming stripped 8 bases from V and 4 bases from J, with 11 bases between. The CDR3 nucleotides read TGTGCCAGTTCCCGACAGAGCTATGGCTACACCTTC. Translation gives CASSRQSYGYTF. Together with reference TRBV19 and TRBJ1-2, the CDR3 gives the full variable domain: DGGITQSPKYLFRKEGQNVTLSCEQNLNHDAMYWYRQDPGQGLRLIYYSQIVNDFQKGDIAEGYSVSREKKESFPLTVTSAQKNPTAFYLCASSRQSYGYTFGSGTRLTVV.

In the case of this clone: The same CDR3 can be traced to other DNA sequences in this sample. Here the CDR3 reads CASSRTGVLNTEAFF. CDR3 coding DNA: TGTGCCAGTAGTAGAACGGGAGTACTAAACACTGAAGCTTTCTTT. The chain links TRBV19 to TRBJ1-1, with D hard to call. In germline, CDR1 is LNHDA, CDR2 SQIVND (reference sequence). The CDR3 sequence is 15 residues long. The ends were cut back, 4 bases at V and 2 bases at J, with 14 bases in the middle.

The chain's CDR3 is CASSPRTRNTGELFF. The CDR3 DNA reads as TGTGCCAGCAGCCCTCGGACACGGAACACCGGGGAGCTGTTTTTT. J is TRBJ2-2 and V is TRBV7-3; TRBD1 is a possible D gene (5 bases). The CDR3 consists of 15 residues. V was cut by 5 bases and J by 1 base, with 11 bases left in between. Germline V gene data show CDR1 as SGHTA and CDR2 as FQGTGA.

The V gene is TRBV11-2, the J gene TRBJ2-1; TRBD2 matches 9 bases. Germline lookup yields CDR1 SGHAT and CDR2 FQNNGV. J was trimmed by 8 bases and V by 2 bases; bases with no gene match: 7. The CDR3 runs to 15 residues. The CDR3 DNA reads TGTGCCAGCAGCTTATCCAGCGGGGGGATATATGAGCAGTTCTTC. This codes for CASSLSSGGIYEQFF.

The chain uses TRBV4-2 and TRBJ1-5; unclear D gene. CDR1 and CDR2 from the germline V gene are LGHNA and YNFKEQ. V lost 5 bases, J lost 4 bases, and 18 bases lay in between. This CDR3 has 16 residues. CDR3 amino acids: CASSERPQENNQPQHF. As DNA, the CDR3 is TGTGCCAGCAGCGAAAGACCCCAGGAAAATAATCAGCCCCAGCATTTT.

The genes are TRBV5-1 and TRBJ1-1; 7 bases align to TRBD1. Losses at the gene ends were 4 bases for V and 4 bases for J; bases not matched to a gene: 7. The CDR3 contains 14 residues. CDR1 is SGHRS and CDR2 is YFSETQ in the germline V gene. The CDR3 DNA follows: TGCGCCAGCAGCAAGGACAGGCCCTCCACTGAAGCTTTCTTT. It is translated as CASSKDRPSTEAFF.

The V call is TRBV7-9, the J call TRBJ1-1; 7 bases are a match to TRBD1. V was clipped by 5 bases and J by 6 bases; unmatched bases: 12. Germline V gives CDR1 SEHNR, CDR2 FQNEAQ (reference sequence). The CDR3 consists of 15 residues. The CDR3 is CASSDPAQGMAEAFF. The CDR3 nucleotides read TGTGCCAGCAGCGACCCCGCACAGGGGATGGCTGAAGCTTTCTTT.

The J gene is TRBJ1-2, the V gene TRBV6-4, with D perhaps TRBD1 (5 bases). The CDR3 is 13 residues long. Trimming left V 5 bases short and J 2 bases short, with 9 bases between. Germline CDR1 reads MRHNA; CDR2 reads SNTAGT. CDR3 residues: CASSPTENYGYTF. The CDR3 region has the DNA TGTGCCAGCAGTCCGACAGAAAACTATGGCTACACCTTC.

The chain uses TRBV19 and TRBJ1-1; D unclear. The CDR3 sequence is 12 residues long. The ends were cut back, 6 bases at V and 9 bases at J, with 14 bases in the middle. Germline V lookup: CDR1 LNHDA, CDR2 SQIVND (reference sequence). The DNA of the CDR3 is TGTGCCAGTAGCCCCCGTGGCGGCCAAGCTTTCTTT. Residues: CASSPRGGQAFF.

The chain employs TRBV6-6 and TRBJ2-7, with D possibly TRBD1 on 6 matching bases. V was trimmed by 2 bases and J by 4 bases, leaving 15 bases between them. Germline values: CDR1 MNHNY, CDR2 SVGAGI (reference sequence). This CDR3 region has 15 residues. CDR3 bases: TGTGCCAGCAGTTACCACGTTACGGACAGTTACGAGCAGTACTTC. As protein: CASSYHVTDSYEQYF.

In its sample, this clone was seen once. The J gene is TRBJ2-7, the V gene TRBV7-3, with 11 bases that match TRBD2. Germline V gene lookup returns CDR1 SGHTA and CDR2 FQGTGA. V trimming: 2 bases; J trimming: 2 bases; junction bases outside the gene matches: 2. The CDR3 length is 15 residues. CDR3 sequence (DNA): TGTGCCAGCAGCTTACTAGCGGGGGGACCCTACGAGCAGTACTTC. Amino acid sequence: CASSLLAGGPYEQYF.

The chain couples TRBV30 to TRBJ1-4; 7 bases are shared with TRBD1. The CDR3 has 15 residues. V shed 2 bases, J shed 4 bases, and the junction held 7 bases outside the gene matches. Per the germline V gene, CDR1 is GTSNPN and CDR2 is SVGIG (reference sequence). CDR3: CAWSPRTGRNEKLFF. CDR3 bases: TGTGCCTGGAGTCCCAGGACAGGTCGTAATGAAAAACTGTTTTTT.

In DNA form, the CDR3 reads TGTGCCTCTCAGGGACAGGACGAAAACGGGGAGCTGTTTTTT. Amino acid sequence: CASQGQDENGELFF. This chain joins TRBV7-9 and TRBJ2-2, with TRBD1 matching over 8 bases. CDR1 is SEHNR and CDR2 is FQNEAQ in the germline V gene (reference sequence). The J segment lost 7 bases and the V segment lost 11 bases, leaving 12 bases of the junction unmatched. The CDR3 runs to 14 residues.

This rearrangement joins TRBV6-1 to TRBJ1-2; D gene unclear. Germline V lookup: CDR1 MNHNS, CDR2 SASEGT. Trimming took 4 bases from V and 4 from J, leaving 13 bases between them. This CDR3 has 14 residues. CDR3 protein: CASSGEARGYGYTF. CDR3 DNA: TGTGCCAGCAGTGGAGAAGCGCGAGGCTATGGCTACACCTTC.